This TCR beta chain was sequenced in a study of T-cell memory formation after mild COVID-19. General study points: Mainly in CM and EM were contracting CD4+ clones; CD8+ were in EMRA.

TCRdb passed the 5' RACE reads through MiXCR, listing each CDR3 protein once. Among a few hundred thousand distinct CDR3 sequences listed, approximately 19% were seen once. This clonotype came up a few times. Its antigen is unidentified. The CDR3 is 15 residues long. With 5 bases removed from V and 2 bases from J, the gap between germline ends came to 14 bases. CDR1 and CDR2 (germline): SGHTA, FQGTGA. The sequencing input was PBMCs or a T cell subset sorted from them (not recorded which). The rearrangement uses TRBV7-3 and TRBJ2-3, with TRBD2 as a possible D gene (6 bases). The source of this sequence is a man between 18 and 29 years old who had mild COVID-19 (a few samples of this study predate the infection). Cell type and time point are not known. CDR3 nucleotides: TGTGCCAGCAGCCGCGCGGGACTTAACACAGATACGCAGTATTTT. This gives the protein CASSRAGLNTDTQYF.